One and the same sample provided the 30 T cell receptor beta chains below, sequenced in a study of T cells in Graves' hyperthyroidism and ophthalmopathy. Using RNA transcripts as the source, TCR beta CDR3 regions were amplified. With the HTBI primer set, the TCR CDR3 went through a first round of RT-PCR. MiXCR, applied by TCRdb to the multiplex PCR reads, yields one record per CDR3 protein. In the table there are 530,000 or so distinct CDR3 sequences, roughly 15% of which are singletons. The sequencing input was blood. The receptors were gathered from a woman aged 18-29 years with Graves' ophthalmopathy.

The table lists this clonotype with many counts. The chain couples TRBV11-2 to TRBJ2-1; TRBD2 matches 9 bases. The V segment lost 4 bases and the J segment 5 bases; nucleotides outside the gene matches: 9. The germline CDR1 and CDR2 sequences are SGHAT and FQNNGV. The CDR3 spans 16 residues. The CDR3 loop reads CASSSTLAGAHNEQFF. The CDR3 DNA reads TGTGCCAGCAGCTCGACCTTAGCGGGGGCGCACAATGAGCAGTTCTTC.

This clonotype was counted at least ten times. V and J are TRBV3-1 and TRBJ1-2, with TRBD1 as a possible D gene (5 bases). With 0 bases removed from V and 6 bases from J, the gap between germline ends came to 14 bases. The length of the CDR3 is 15 residues. Looked up from germline, CDR1 is LGHDT and CDR2 is YNNKEL (reference sequence). CDR3 residues: CASSQDTMPGHGYTF. DNA for the CDR3: TGTGCCAGCAGCCAAGATACAATGCCAGGGCATGGCTACACCTTC. Full variable domain (missing parts from reference TRBV3-1 and TRBJ1-2): DTAVSQTPKYLVTQMGNDKSIKCEQNLGHDTMYWYKQDSKKFLKIMFSYNNKELIINETVPNRFSPKSPDKAHLNLHINSLELGDSAVYFCASSQDTMPGHGYTFGSGTRLTVV.

This clonotype was detected ten times or more. This rearrangement joins TRBV6-1 to TRBJ1-1; TRBD1 aligns across 9 bases. There are 14 residues in the CDR3. With 6 bases clipped from V and 3 bases from J, the junction kept 5 bases outside the gene matches. Germline V gene sequence: CDR1 MNHNS, CDR2 SASEGT. CDR3 DNA: TGTGCCAGCAGGTCGACAGGGGGTGACACTGAAGCTTTCTTT. It codes for CASRSTGGDTEAFF.

There are a few counts of this clonotype. The rearrangement links TRBV20-1 to TRBJ2-3; no clear D gene. The germline CDR1 and CDR2 sequences are DFQATT and SNEGSKA (reference sequence). The V end was cut by 3 bases, the J end by 2 bases, with 21 bases between. The CDR3 length is 17 residues. CDR3: CSASDILSLRDTDTQYF. The CDR3 bases are TGCAGTGCTAGCGATATACTCAGCCTTAGGGACACAGATACGCAGTATTTT.

The chain recombines TRBV20-1 with TRBJ1-1; possibly TRBD1 for D (6 bases). There are 16 residues in the CDR3. Per germline, CDR1 DFQATT and CDR2 SNEGSKA (reference sequence). V was shortened by 1 base and J by 1 base, with 16 bases between the two germline ends. CDR3: CSARARAGAGNTEAFF. CDR3 bases: TGCAGTGCTAGAGCTCGGGCAGGGGCTGGGAACACTGAAGCTTTCTTT.

The chain has TRBV6-5 and TRBJ2-1; D is possibly TRBD2 (6 bases). This CDR3 region has 16 residues. Trimming removed 4 bases from V and 1 base from J, with 14 bases in between. Germline lookup yields CDR1 MNHEY and CDR2 SVGAGI. The CDR3 sequence is CASSSLSGLSYNEQFF. The CDR3, as DNA: TGTGCCAGCAGTTCCCTAAGCGGACTATCCTACAATGAGCAGTTCTTC.

This clonotype was detected ten times or more. This chain links TRBV7-2 with TRBJ1-4; D perhaps matches TRBD1 (6 bases). Germline V lookup: CDR1 SGHTA, CDR2 FQGNSA. The V and J ends lost 5 bases and 0 bases respectively, with 10 bases between them. The CDR3 sequence is 15 residues long. Written as DNA, the CDR3 is TGTGCCAGCAGCCCTAACAGGGCAACTAATGAAAAACTGTTTTTT. Translating it yields CASSPNRATNEKLFF.

With regard to this clonotype: One end of the junction fails to match germline, which may point to a read error. This rearrangement joins TRBV29-1 to TRBJ1-2, with 7 nucleotides matching TRBD1. This CDR3 has 17 amino acids. Germline CDR1 and CDR2: SQVTM and ANQGSEA. The CDR3 nucleotides read TGCAGCGTTGAAGATGGGCTCGACAGGGTATCTAACTTTGGCTACACCTTC. Protein product: CSVEDGLDRVSNFGYTF.

In this sample, this clonotype turned up many times. The rearrangement links TRBV20-1 to TRBJ1-5; D ambiguous. The CDR3 is made up of 15 amino acids. V lost 3 bases and J lost 1, with 13 bases in between. Germline V CDR1 and CDR2: DFQATT, SNEGSKA (reference sequence). CDR3 amino acids: CSASLPMGSNQPQHF. In nucleotides, the CDR3 is TGCAGTGCTAGTCTCCCCATGGGGAGCAATCAGCCCCAGCATTTT.

This clonotype was counted at least ten times. The chain uses TRBV27 and TRBJ1-6; D gene ambiguous. This CDR3 has 13 residues. Germline CDR1 and CDR2: MNHEY and SMNVEV (reference sequence). V lost 3 bases and J lost 9, with 9 bases in between. DNA of the CDR3: TGTGCCAGCAGTTTTCAAGGAGGTTCACCCCTCCACTTT. It codes for CASSFQGGSPLHF.

This clonotype was counted at least ten times. The chain employs TRBV6-1 and TRBJ1-5; 9 nucleotides match TRBD1. Germline CDR1 MNHNS, CDR2 SASEGT. The CDR3 is 15 amino acids. V gave up 6 bases and J gave up 1 base; unmatched junction bases: 4. CDR3 sequence (DNA): TGTGCCAGCAGGGACAGGGGAGTAAGCAATCAGCCCCAGCATTTT. This sequence encodes CASRDRGVSNQPQHF.

This clonotype was seen only a few times. The chain is built from TRBV4-1 and TRBJ1-1; TRBD1 is a possible D gene (5 bases). Trimming removed 4 bases from V and 1 base from J, with 10 bases in between. Looked up from germline, CDR1 is MGHRA and CDR2 is YSYEKL. The CDR3 is 14 amino acids. The CDR3 loop reads CASSLHGQNTEAFF. In DNA, the CDR3 is TGCGCCAGCAGCCTCCATGGACAGAACACTGAAGCTTTCTTT.

The chain links TRBV20-1 to TRBJ2-2; 8 bases are a match to TRBD1. V lost 4 bases and J lost 4; bases outside the gene matches: 11. The CDR3 is made up of 16 amino acids. CDR1 and CDR2 from the germline V gene are DFQATT and SNEGSKA (reference sequence). The CDR3 DNA reads TGCAGTGCTAACCTTCGACAGGGGTCGGTCACCGGGGAGCTGTTTTTT. As protein: CSANLRQGSVTGELFF.

With regard to this clonotype: A much larger clone differs by one base, so this may be a read error. The J gene is TRBJ2-1, the V gene TRBV7-2; D may be TRBD2 (5 bases). The V end lost 1 base, the J end lost 9 bases, and 10 bases lay between the germline ends. CDR1 and CDR2 from the germline V gene are SGHTA and FQGNSA. The CDR3 spans 13 residues. CDR3 sequence reads: CASSLEAGIEQFF. The CDR3 bases are TGTGCCAGCAGCTTAGAGGCGGGTATTGAGCAGTTCTTC.

This clonotype was counted only a few times. The CDR3 nucleotides are TGCAGTGCCCACGGGCGGGGAGAGTACCAAGAGACCCAGTACTTC. As protein: CSAHGRGEYQETQYF. This chain joins TRBV20-1 and TRBJ2-5, with a tentative D call TRBD2 (6 bases). Per germline, CDR1 DFQATT and CDR2 SNEGSKA (reference sequence). The CDR3 spans 15 residues. Trimming took off 6 bases at V and 0 bases at J, with 17 bases between the two ends.

The table lists this clonotype with a few counts. The chain joins TRBV2 to TRBJ1-5; D is perhaps TRBD1 (5 bases). From germline, CDR1 is SNHLY and CDR2 FYNNEI. Trimming shortened V by 4 bases and J by 1 base, and 8 bases separated the two germline ends. The CDR3 extends over 14 amino acids. CDR3 loop: CASSVWGSNQPQHF. CDR3 coding DNA: TGTGCCAGCAGTGTATGGGGGAGCAATCAGCCCCAGCATTTT.

Many counts were recorded for this clonotype. J is TRBJ1-1 and V is TRBV3-1, with D possibly TRBD1 on 6 matching bases. The germline V gene has CDR1 LGHDT and CDR2 YNNKEL (reference sequence). The CDR3 runs 16 residues. Trimming pared 3 bases from V and 4 bases from J, leaving 18 bases between. The CDR3 sequence: CASSHSLGGAGTEAFF. The CDR3 nucleotides read TGTGCCAGCAGCCACTCCCTGGGGGGCGCGGGCACTGAAGCTTTCTTT. Based on the CDR3 plus reference TRBV3-1 and TRBJ1-1, the full variable domain is DTAVSQTPKYLVTQMGNDKSIKCEQNLGHDTMYWYKQDSKKFLKIMFSYNNKELIINETVPNRFSPKSPDKAHLNLHINSLELGDSAVYFCASSHSLGGAGTEAFFGQGTRLTVV.

This clonotype was observed many times. The chain is built from TRBV3-1 and TRBJ1-2; TRBD1 is a possible D gene (5 bases). The CDR3 extends over 13 amino acids. V shed 3 bases and J shed 8 bases, with 13 bases lying between them. In germline, CDR1 is LGHDT, CDR2 YNNKEL (reference sequence). CDR3 in amino acids: CASSHEGPSGYTF. DNA of the CDR3: TGTGCCAGCAGCCACGAGGGGCCCTCCGGCTACACCTTC.

This sequence joins TRBV5-5 and TRBJ2-1; 7 nucleotides align to TRBD2. Germline loops: CDR1 SGHKS, CDR2 YYEKEE (reference sequence). The V and J ends lost 1 base and 6 bases, in that order; junction bases with no gene match: 13. The CDR3 consists of 17 residues. The CDR3 sequence is CASSLSPSGSKGNEQFF. CDR3 sequence (DNA): TGTGCCAGCAGCTTGTCTCCTAGCGGTTCAAAGGGCAATGAGCAGTTCTTC.

This clonotype occurred many times. V usage is TRBV28 and J usage is TRBJ1-4; D ambiguous. The CDR3 covers 14 residues. Germline V gene lookup returns CDR1 MDHEN and CDR2 SYDVKM. Trimming took off 5 bases at V and 7 bases at J, with 14 bases between the two ends. CDR3 sequence reads: CASSPRPWGEKLFF. CDR3 coding DNA: TGTGCCAGCAGTCCCCGCCCTTGGGGTGAAAAACTGTTTTTT.

This clonotype showed up just a few times. The chain uses TRBV2 and TRBJ2-2, with 11 bases identical to TRBD1. The CDR3 consists of 13 residues. V lost 8 bases and J lost 7; bases outside the gene matches: 3. Germline-derived CDR1 and CDR2 are SNHLY and FYNNEI. CDR3 sequence (DNA): TGTGCCAGCCCCGGGACAGGGGGCGGGGAGCTGTTTTTT. Protein: CASPGTGGGELFF.

This clonotype came up many times. The chain carries TRBV7-2 and TRBJ2-4; TRBD2 might be the D (7 bases). This CDR3 is built from 14 residues. V lost 1 base, J lost 7 bases, and 11 bases lay in between. Looked up from germline, CDR1 is SGHTA and CDR2 is FQGNSA. CDR3: CASSLERGGNIQYF. CDR3 in DNA: TGTGCCAGCAGCTTAGAGAGGGGGGGTAACATTCAGTACTTC.

This clonotype was observed at least ten times. The V and J genes are TRBV5-1 and TRBJ2-3; D remains unclear. This CDR3 comprises 12 residues. The germline CDR1 and CDR2 sequences are SGHRS and YFSETQ. V was clipped by 4 bases and J by 4 bases, with 7 bases between them. The CDR3 nucleotides are TGCGCCAGCAGCGAAGAAGCAGATACGCAGTATTTT. Translating gives CASSEEADTQYF.

The table lists this clonotype with many counts. V and J are TRBV11-2 and TRBJ2-1; 10 nucleotides line up with TRBD2. V lost 1 base to trimming and J lost 6 bases; unmatched junction nucleotides: 3. CDR1 SGHAT and CDR2 FQNNGV come from the germline V gene. The CDR3 runs 15 residues. CDR3: CASSLVVAGGNEQFF. The CDR3 bases are TGTGCCAGCAGCTTAGTAGTAGCGGGAGGCAATGAGCAGTTCTTC.

In this sample, this clonotype turned up a few times. This chain uses TRBV28 with TRBJ1-2, with D unresolved. The CDR3 consists of 12 residues. Germline lookup yields CDR1 MDHEN and CDR2 SYDVKM. V lost 8 bases to trimming and J lost 2 bases, with 9 bases between them. The CDR3 DNA follows: TGTGCCAGCGGCGGAGTAAACTATGGCTACACCTTC. Residues: CASGGVNYGYTF.

This clonotype came up many times. V gene TRBV9 combines with J gene TRBJ1-2; D uncertain. The CDR3 extends over 13 amino acids. Per germline, CDR1 SGDLS and CDR2 YYNGEE. Deletions cut 0 bases from V and 4 bases from J, with 7 bases between. This chain's CDR3 is CASSVELGYGYTF. CDR3 sequence (DNA): TGTGCCAGCAGCGTAGAATTGGGCTATGGCTACACCTTC.

This clonotype was seen at least ten times. The chain carries TRBV12-3 or TRBV12-4 and TRBJ1-1; 8 bases fit TRBD1. The CDR3 totals 15 residues. With 5 bases clipped from V and 5 bases from J, the junction kept 10 bases outside the gene matches. The CDR3 DNA is TGTGCCAGCAGTACCCAGGACAGGGTAGAGACTGAAGCTTTCTTT. Encoded protein: CASSTQDRVETEAFF.

This clonotype was observed at least ten times. The chain links TRBV2 to TRBJ2-7; 7 nucleotides align to TRBD1. The CDR3 runs 11 residues. J lost 2 bases, V lost 10 bases, and 2 bases had no gene match. The germline gives CDR1 SNHLY, CDR2 FYNNEI. CDR3 DNA: TGTGCCACCGGGACAGCCTACGAGCAGTACTTC. Encoded protein: CATGTAYEQYF.

This clonotype was counted at least ten times. V gene TRBV29-1 combines with J gene TRBJ2-1; 9 positions match TRBD2. With V trimmed by 1 base and J by 9 bases, 13 bases remained unmatched. Germline CDR1 reads SQVTM; CDR2 reads ANQGSEA. The CDR3 runs 16 residues. DNA for the CDR3: TGCAGCGTTGAAGGACTAGCGGAGGGGACAGTCGCTGAGCAGTTCTTC. Its translation: CSVEGLAEGTVAEQFF.

This clonotype was counted ten times or more. One end of the junction fails to match germline, which may point to a read error. The chain has TRBV5-1 and TRBJ1-2, with D unresolved. Germline CDR1 SGHRS, CDR2 YFSETQ. The CDR3 has 12 amino acids. In nucleotides, the CDR3 is TGTGCCAGCAGCTTATTGGACTATGGCTACACCTTC. This codes for CASSLLDYGYTF.